The sequence of this T cell receptor beta chain was determined in a study of blood T cell repertoires in COVID-19. Study-level information: The United States, Italy and Spain supplied acute and convalescent COVID-19 samples. Sample material is recorded as cDNA or gDNA derived from T cells, B-cell-depleted T cells, or PBMCs.

Clones were read by immunoSEQ multiplex PCR, and TCRdb kept only the in-frame ones, dropping some. The sample yields 250,000 or so clones, around 87% seen once. This CDR3 has 17 amino acids. Losses at the gene ends were 3 bases for V and 4 bases for J; bases not matched to a gene: 12. Germline values: CDR1 MNHEY, CDR2 SMNVEV (reference sequence). The clonotype was recovered from a woman aged 40 to 55 who had recovered from COVID-19. The chain has TRBV27 and TRBJ1-1; 9 bases line up with TRBD1. The sample comprised peripheral blood. The CDR3: CASSFHRGRGSFTEAFF. The CDR3 bases are TGTGCCAGCAGTTTCCACAGGGGGCGAGGAAGTTTCACTGAAGCTTTCTTT.